A single sample gave rise to the 3 T cell receptor beta chains below, sequenced in a study of blood T cell repertoires in COVID-19. Only in-frame clones appear in the TCRdb table, and some are missing; sequencing was by immunoSEQ multiplex PCR. Here the sample spans 250,000 to 350,000 clones, about 89% being singletons. The specimen sequenced was peripheral blood. These receptors came from an older woman with acute or convalescent COVID-19.

This chain uses TRBV19 with TRBJ1-1; 10 bases fit TRBD1. This CDR3 has 15 amino acids. V was clipped by 9 bases and J by 3 bases; unmatched bases: 10. CDR1 and CDR2 from the germline V gene are LNHDA and SQIVND (reference sequence). The CDR3 nucleotides read TGTGCCAGCGCCTGGCCCGGGACAGGGGACACTGAAGCTTTCTTT. This codes for CASAWPGTGDTEAFF.

The V call is TRBV7-2, the J call TRBJ2-5; the D gene is possibly TRBD1 (6 bases). CDR3 length: 14 amino acids. Trimming cost V 2 bases and J 7 bases, with 14 bases left between them. Germline V gene lookup returns CDR1 SGHTA and CDR2 FQGNSA. The CDR3 sequence is CASSLRQERVTQYF. DNA for the CDR3: TGTGCCAGCAGCTTAAGACAGGAAAGGGTGACCCAGTACTTC.

The chain uses TRBV5-1 and TRBJ2-7; 11 bases line up with TRBD2. The CDR3 contains 14 residues. Trimming at V came to 4 bases and at J to 3 bases, leaving 3 bases not matched to a gene. CDR1 is SGHRS, CDR2 YFSETQ, per germline. The CDR3 nucleotides are TGCGCCAGCAGCGTAGCGGGAGGGAACTACGAGCAGTACTTC. It translates to CASSVAGGNYEQYF.